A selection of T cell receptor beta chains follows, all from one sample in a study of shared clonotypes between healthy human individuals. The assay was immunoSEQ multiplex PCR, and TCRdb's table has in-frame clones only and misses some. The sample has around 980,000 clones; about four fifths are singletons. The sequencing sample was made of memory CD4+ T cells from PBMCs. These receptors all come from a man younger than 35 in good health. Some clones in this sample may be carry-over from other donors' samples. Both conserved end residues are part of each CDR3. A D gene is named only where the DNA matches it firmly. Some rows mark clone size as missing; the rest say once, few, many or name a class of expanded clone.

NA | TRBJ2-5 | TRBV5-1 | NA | CASSLVGTDQETQYF | TGCGCCAGCAGCTTGGTGGGGACGGATCAAGAGACCCAGTACTTC
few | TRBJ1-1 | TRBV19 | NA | CASSIILWREIEAFF | TGTGCCAGTAGTATCATTCTCTGGCGGGAAATTGAAGCTTTCTTT
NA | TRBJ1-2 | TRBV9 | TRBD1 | CASSPRDSTVHGYTF | TGTGCCAGCAGCCCCCGGGACAGCACCGTACATGGCTACACCTTC
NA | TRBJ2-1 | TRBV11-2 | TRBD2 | CASSPQPGGSSYNEQFF | TGTGCCAGCAGCCCCCAACCGGGCGGGAGTTCATACAATGAGCAGTTCTTC
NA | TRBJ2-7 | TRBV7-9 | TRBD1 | CASSFSDRGTNEQYF | TGTGCCAGCAGCTTTTCGGACAGGGGTACTAACGAGCAGTACTTC
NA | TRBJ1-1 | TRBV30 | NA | CAWSAYQGNTEAFF | TGTGCCTGGAGTGCCTACCAGGGGAACACTGAAGCTTTCTTT
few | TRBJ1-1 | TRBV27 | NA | CASSSPVGRTEAFF | TGTGCCAGCAGTTCACCCGTGGGAAGGACCGAAGCTTTCTTT
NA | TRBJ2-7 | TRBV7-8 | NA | CASSPPTAGSSYEQYF | TGTGCCAGCAGCCCTCCGACCGCAGGGAGCTCCTACGAGCAGTACTTC
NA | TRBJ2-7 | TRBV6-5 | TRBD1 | CASRLGQGYEQYF | TGTGCCAGCAGACTAGGACAGGGGTACGAGCAGTACTTC
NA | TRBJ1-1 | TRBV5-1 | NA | CASSLNLRDTEAFF | TGCGCCAGCAGCCTGAATTTGCGGGACACTGAAGCTTTCTTT
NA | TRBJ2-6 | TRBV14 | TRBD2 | CASSRHAGAGANVLTF | TGTGCCAGCAGCCGACACGCGGGGGCTGGGGCCAACGTCCTGACTTTC
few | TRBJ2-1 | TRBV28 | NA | CASTRSSYNEQFF | TGTGCCAGCACGAGGTCCTCCTACAATGAGCAGTTCTTC
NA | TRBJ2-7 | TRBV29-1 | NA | CSVTMGPYEQYF | TGCAGCGTAACAATGGGGCCCTACGAGCAGTACTTC
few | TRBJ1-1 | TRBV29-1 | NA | CSVSVGQRNTEAFF | TGCAGCGTTAGCGTCGGACAGCGGAACACTGAAGCTTTCTTT
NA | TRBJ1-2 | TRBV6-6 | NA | CASTGGAGYTF | TGTGCCAGTACGGGGGGAGCTGGCTACACCTTC
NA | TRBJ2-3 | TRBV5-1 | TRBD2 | CASSTGTSGGTDTQYF | TGCGCCAGCAGCACAGGGACTAGCGGGGGCACAGATACGCAGTATTTT
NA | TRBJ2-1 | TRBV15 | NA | CATSSRGLGDEQFF | TGTGCCACCAGCTCCCGAGGACTTGGAGATGAGCAGTTCTTC
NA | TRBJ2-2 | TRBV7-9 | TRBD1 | CASSLRTGGTGELFF | TGTGCCAGCAGCTTAAGGACAGGGGGAACCGGGGAGCTGTTTTTT
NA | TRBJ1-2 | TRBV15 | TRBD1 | CATRTTGGHGYTF | TGTGCCACCAGAACAACAGGGGGCCATGGCTACACCTTC
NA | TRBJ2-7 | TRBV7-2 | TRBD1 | CASSLKFDRVGYEQYF | TGTGCCAGCAGCTTAAAATTTGACAGGGTGGGCTACGAGCAGTACTTC
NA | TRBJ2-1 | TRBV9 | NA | CASSSGGRSNEQFF | TGTGCCAGCAGCTCGGGGGGCAGGTCAAATGAGCAGTTCTTC
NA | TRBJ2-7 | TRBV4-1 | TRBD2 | CASSQGLADSSYEQYF | TGCGCCAGCAGCCAAGGACTAGCGGACAGCTCCTACGAGCAGTACTTC
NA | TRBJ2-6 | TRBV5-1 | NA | CASSPGVYSGANVLTF | TGCGCCAGCAGCCCCGGCGTCTATTCTGGGGCCAACGTCCTGACTTTC
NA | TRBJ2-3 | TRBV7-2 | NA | CASSPGGTDTQYF | TGTGCCAGCAGCCCTGGGGGCACAGATACGCAGTATTTT
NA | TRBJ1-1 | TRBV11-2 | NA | CASSYTVREAFF | TGTGCCAGCAGCTATACCGTGAGGGAAGCTTTCTTT
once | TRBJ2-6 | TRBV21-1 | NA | CASTDWANVLTF | TGTGCCAGCACAGACTGGGCCAACGTCCTGACTTTC
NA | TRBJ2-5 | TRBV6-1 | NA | CASKGTPEETQYF | TGTGCCAGCAAGGGGACCCCCGAAGAGACCCAGTACTTC
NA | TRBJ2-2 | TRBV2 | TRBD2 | CASSLGLAGGGTGELFF | TGTGCCAGCAGTCTAGGACTAGCGGGAGGGGGCACCGGGGAGCTGTTTTTT
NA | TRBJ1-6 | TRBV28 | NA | CASSLLDSPLHF | TGTGCCAGCAGTTTGCTTGATTCACCCCTCCACTTT
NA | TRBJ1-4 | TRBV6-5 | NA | CASSYTRGAFEKLFF | TGTGCCAGCAGTTACACCAGGGGCGCGTTTGAAAAACTGTTTTTT
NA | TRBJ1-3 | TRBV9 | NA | CASSVQGQPHSGNTIYF | TGTGCCAGCAGCGTACAGGGCCAGCCTCACTCTGGAAACACCATATATTTT
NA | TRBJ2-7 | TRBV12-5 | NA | CASGTFSGEQYF | TGTGCTAGTGGAACCTTCTCTGGCGAGCAGTACTTC